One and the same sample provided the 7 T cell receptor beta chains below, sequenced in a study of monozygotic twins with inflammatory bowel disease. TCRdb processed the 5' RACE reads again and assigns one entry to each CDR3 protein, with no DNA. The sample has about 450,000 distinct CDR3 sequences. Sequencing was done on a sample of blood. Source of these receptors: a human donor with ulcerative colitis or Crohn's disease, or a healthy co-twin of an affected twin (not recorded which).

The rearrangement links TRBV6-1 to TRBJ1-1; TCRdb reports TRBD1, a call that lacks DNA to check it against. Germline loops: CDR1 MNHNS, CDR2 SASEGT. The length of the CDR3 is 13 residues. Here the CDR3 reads CASSEYRGSEAFF.

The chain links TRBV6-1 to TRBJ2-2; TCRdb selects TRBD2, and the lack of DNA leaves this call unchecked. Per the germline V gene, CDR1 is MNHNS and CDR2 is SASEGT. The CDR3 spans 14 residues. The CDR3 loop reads CASRLRGKTGELFF.

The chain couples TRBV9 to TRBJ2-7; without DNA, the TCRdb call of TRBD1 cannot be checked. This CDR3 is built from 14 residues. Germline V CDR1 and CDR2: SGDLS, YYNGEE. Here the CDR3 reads CASSRIGTGYEQYF.

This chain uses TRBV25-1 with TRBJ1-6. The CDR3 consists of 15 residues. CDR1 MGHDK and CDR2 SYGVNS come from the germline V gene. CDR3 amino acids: CASSPQDRIDSPLHF.

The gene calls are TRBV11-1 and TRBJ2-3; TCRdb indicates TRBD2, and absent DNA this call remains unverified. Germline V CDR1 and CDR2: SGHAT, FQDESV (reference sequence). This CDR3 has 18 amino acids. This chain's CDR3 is CASSPRPEREGTTDTQYF.

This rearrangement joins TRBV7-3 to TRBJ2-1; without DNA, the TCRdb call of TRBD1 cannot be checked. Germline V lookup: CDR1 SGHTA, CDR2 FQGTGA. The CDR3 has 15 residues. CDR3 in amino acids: CASSPNGGSYNEQFF. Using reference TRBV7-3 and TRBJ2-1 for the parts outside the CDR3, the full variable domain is GAGVSQTPSNKVTEKGKYVELRCDPISGHTALYWYRQSLGQGPEFLIYFQGTGAADDSGLPNDRFFAVRPEGSVSTLKIQRTERGDSAVYLCASSPNGGSYNEQFFGPGTRLTVL.

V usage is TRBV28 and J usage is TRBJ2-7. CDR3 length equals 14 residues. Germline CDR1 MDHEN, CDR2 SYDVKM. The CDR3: CASSFGQSNYEQYF.